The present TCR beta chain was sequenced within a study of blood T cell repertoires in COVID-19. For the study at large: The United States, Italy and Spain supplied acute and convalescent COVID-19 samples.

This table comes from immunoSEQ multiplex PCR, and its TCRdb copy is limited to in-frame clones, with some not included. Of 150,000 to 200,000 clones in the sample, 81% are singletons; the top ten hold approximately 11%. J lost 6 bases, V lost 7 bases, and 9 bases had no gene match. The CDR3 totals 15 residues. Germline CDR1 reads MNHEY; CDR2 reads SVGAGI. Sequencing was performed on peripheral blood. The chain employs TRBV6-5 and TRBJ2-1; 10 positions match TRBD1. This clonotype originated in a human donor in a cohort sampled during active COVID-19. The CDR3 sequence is CASTDLRTGGNEQFF. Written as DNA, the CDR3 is TGTGCCAGCACCGACCTGAGGACAGGGGGCAATGAGCAGTTCTTC.